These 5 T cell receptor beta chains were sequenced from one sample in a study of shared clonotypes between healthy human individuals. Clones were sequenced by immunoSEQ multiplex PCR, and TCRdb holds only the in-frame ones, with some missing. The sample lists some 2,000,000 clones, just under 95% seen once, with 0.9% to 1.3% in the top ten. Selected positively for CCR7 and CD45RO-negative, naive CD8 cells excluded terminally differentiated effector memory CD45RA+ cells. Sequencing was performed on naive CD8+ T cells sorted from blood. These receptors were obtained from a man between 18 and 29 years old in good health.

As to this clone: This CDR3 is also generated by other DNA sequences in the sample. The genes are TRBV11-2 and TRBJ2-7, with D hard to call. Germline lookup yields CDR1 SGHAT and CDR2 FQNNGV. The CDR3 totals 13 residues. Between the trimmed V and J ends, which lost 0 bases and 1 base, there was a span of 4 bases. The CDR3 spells CASSLDRSYEQYF. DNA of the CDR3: TGTGCCAGCAGCTTAGATCGATCCTACGAGCAGTACTTC.

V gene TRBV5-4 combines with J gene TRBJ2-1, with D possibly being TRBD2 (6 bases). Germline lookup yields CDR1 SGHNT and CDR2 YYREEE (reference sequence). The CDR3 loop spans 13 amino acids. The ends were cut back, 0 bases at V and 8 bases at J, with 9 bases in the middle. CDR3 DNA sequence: TGTGCCAGCAGCTTGGGGGGGGACGATGAGCAGTTCTTC. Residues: CASSLGGDDEQFF.

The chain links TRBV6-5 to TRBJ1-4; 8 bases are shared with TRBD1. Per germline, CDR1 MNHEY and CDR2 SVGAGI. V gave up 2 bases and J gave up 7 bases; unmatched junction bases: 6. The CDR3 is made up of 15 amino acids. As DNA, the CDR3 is TGTGCCAGCAGTTACGACCAGGGACAGGTTGAAAAACTGTTTTTT. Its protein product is CASSYDQGQVEKLFF.

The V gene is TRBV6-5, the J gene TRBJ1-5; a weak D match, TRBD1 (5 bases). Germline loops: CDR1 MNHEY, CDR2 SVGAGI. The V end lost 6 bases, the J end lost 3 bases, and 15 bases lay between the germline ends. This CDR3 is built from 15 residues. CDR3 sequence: CASRGQNHPNQPQHF. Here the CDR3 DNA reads TGTGCCAGCAGAGGACAAAACCACCCCAATCAGCCCCAGCATTTT.

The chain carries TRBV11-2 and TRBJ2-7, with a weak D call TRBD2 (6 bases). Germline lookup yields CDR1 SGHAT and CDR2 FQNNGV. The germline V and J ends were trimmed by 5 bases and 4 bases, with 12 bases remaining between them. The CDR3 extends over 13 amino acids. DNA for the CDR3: TGTGCCAGCAGCGGCCCGGGAGTGTACGAGCAGTACTTC. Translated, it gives CASSGPGVYEQYF.